A single sample gave rise to the 18 T cell receptor beta chains below, sequenced in a study of blood T cell repertoires in COVID-19. Some clones are missing from TCRdb's copy, which holds only in-frame ones; the method was immunoSEQ multiplex PCR. The table shows 150,000 to 200,000 clones, with roughly 89% occurring only once. The specimen was peripheral blood. The receptors were gathered from a man in his forties or fifties with acute or convalescent COVID-19.

The chain recombines TRBV14 with TRBJ1-4, with D uncertain. The CDR3 has 15 residues. Per the germline V gene, CDR1 is SGHDN and CDR2 is FVKESK. V was trimmed by 4 bases and J by 7 bases, leaving 16 bases between them. The CDR3 bases are TGTGCCAGCAGCCGACCGGCCGGTGAGGGTGAAAAACTGTTTTTT. Encoded protein: CASSRPAGEGEKLFF.

This chain joins TRBV28 and TRBJ2-2, with a possible D match to TRBD2 (6 bases). Trimming shortened V by 8 bases and J by 4 bases, and 11 bases separated the two germline ends. Germline-derived CDR1 and CDR2 are MDHEN and SYDVKM. This CDR3 has 13 amino acids. The CDR3 sequence: CASAEGPTGELFF. In DNA, the CDR3 is TGTGCCAGCGCGGAGGGGCCCACCGGGGAGCTGTTTTTT.

Here the CDR3 reads CASSVSRGLAGETQYF. In nucleotides, the CDR3 is TGTGCCAGCAGCGTTAGTCGGGGACTAGCGGGAGAGACCCAGTACTTC. This sequence joins TRBV9 and TRBJ2-5, with 12 bases aligning to TRBD2. CDR1 SGDLS and CDR2 YYNGEE come from the germline V gene. The CDR3 loop spans 16 amino acids. With 2 bases clipped from V and 4 bases from J, the junction kept 6 bases outside the gene matches.

The V call is TRBV28, the J call TRBJ1-5; 7 nucleotides agree with TRBD1. Germline V gene data show CDR1 as MDHEN and CDR2 as SYDVKM. CDR3 length: 15 residues. J gave up 1 base and V 8 bases, and 8 bases lay outside the gene matches. CDR3 amino acids: CASCQGVISNQPQHF. The CDR3 bases are TGTGCCAGCTGCCAGGGGGTTATAAGCAATCAGCCCCAGCATTTT.

This chain links TRBV10-3 with TRBJ2-1; D may be TRBD1 (6 bases). The CDR3 length is 15 residues. Trimming pared 6 bases from V and 6 bases from J, leaving 18 bases between. From germline, CDR1 is ENHRY and CDR2 SYGVKD. As DNA, the CDR3 is TGTGCCATCAGAGGACAGAGAGGGGATATCAATGAGCAGTTCTTC. This sequence encodes CAIRGQRGDINEQFF.

The chain carries TRBV3-1 (or the pseudogene TRBV3-2) and TRBJ2-5, with 7 bases fitting TRBD1. V was clipped by 5 bases and J by 3 bases; unmatched bases: 6. The CDR3 is made up of 14 amino acids. Germline CDR1 and CDR2: LGHDT and YNNKEL (reference sequence). The CDR3 protein is CASSFPDREETQYF. Written as DNA, the CDR3 is TGTGCCAGCAGCTTCCCAGACAGGGAAGAGACCCAGTACTTC.

The chain employs TRBV7-2 and TRBJ2-5, with 8 nucleotides matching TRBD2. In germline, CDR1 is SGHTA, CDR2 FQGNSA. Trimming removed 5 bases from V and 7 bases from J; junction bases left unmatched: 12. The CDR3 is made up of 15 amino acids. The chain's CDR3 is CASSQAGEPSSTQYF. DNA of the CDR3: TGTGCCAGCAGCCAAGCGGGGGAGCCGTCTTCGACCCAGTACTTC.

A few counts support this clone. V is TRBV6-6 and J is TRBJ2-3; 10 bases are shared with TRBD2. The germline V gene has CDR1 MNHNY and CDR2 SVGAGI (reference sequence). The CDR3 is made up of 14 amino acids. V was clipped by 6 bases and J by 6 bases; unmatched bases: 6. CDR3 region: CASSRASGGDTQYF. As DNA, the CDR3 is TGTGCCAGCAGCCGCGCTAGCGGGGGTGATACGCAGTATTTT.

The chain has TRBV12-3 or TRBV12-4 and TRBJ2-5; 7 bases are shared with TRBD1. V dropped 6 bases and J dropped 4; count of bases not matched to a gene: 5. There are 13 residues in the CDR3. The CDR3 spells CASRSQGRETQYF. The CDR3 DNA is TGTGCCAGCAGATCACAGGGGAGAGAGACCCAGTACTTC.

This clone is a singleton in its sample. The gene calls are TRBV29-1 and TRBJ2-5; D is unclear. The CDR3 covers 12 residues. V shed 6 bases and J shed 1 base, with 9 bases lying between them. Looked up from germline, CDR1 is SQVTM and CDR2 is ANQGSEA. CDR3 in DNA: TGCAGCGTAGGAGTTACCCAAGAGACCCAGTACTTC. Translating it yields CSVGVTQETQYF.

The V gene is TRBV2, the J gene TRBJ1-5, with TRBD1 matching 7 bases. In germline, CDR1 is SNHLY, CDR2 FYNNEI. With 5 bases clipped from V and 5 bases from J, the junction kept 9 bases outside the gene matches. The CDR3 is 15 residues long. CDR3 amino acids: CASSNRDRNDQPQHF. As DNA, the CDR3 is TGTGCCAGCAGTAACCGGGACAGAAACGATCAGCCCCAGCATTTT.

The CDR3 bases are TGCGCCAGCAGCTCGGGGGACAGATCCTACGAGCAGTACTTC. Translated, it gives CASSSGDRSYEQYF. The chain employs TRBV5-1 and TRBJ2-7, with a tentative D call TRBD1 (7 bases). V lost 3 bases and J lost 1, with 11 bases in between. CDR3 length: 14 amino acids. Per germline, CDR1 SGHRS and CDR2 YFSETQ.

V usage is TRBV7-2 and J usage is TRBJ1-1; 8 bases match TRBD1. CDR3 length: 13 residues. V was clipped by 4 bases and J by 7 bases; unmatched bases: 5. Germline-derived CDR1 and CDR2 are SGHTA and FQGNSA. The DNA for the CDR3 is TGTGCCAGCAGCTCCCAGGGGGCTGGTGAAGCTTTCTTT. Its translation: CASSSQGAGEAFF. The entire variable domain, with the rest obtained from reference TRBV7-2 and TRBJ1-1, is as follows: GAGVSQSPSNKVTEKGKDVELRCDPISGHTALYWYRQSLGQGLEFLIYFQGNSAPDKSGLPSDRFSAERTGGSVSTLTIQRTQQEDSAVYLCASSSQGAGEAFFGQGTRLTVV.

This chain links TRBV28 with TRBJ1-2; D remains ambiguous. V was shortened by 3 bases and J by 2 bases, with 4 bases between the two germline ends. Germline CDR1 is MDHEN and CDR2 is SYDVKM. CDR3 length: 12 residues. The DNA for the CDR3 is TGTGCCAGCAGTTTCCAGAACTATGGCTACACCTTC. It translates to CASSFQNYGYTF.

V gene TRBV5-1 combines with J gene TRBJ2-7; 8 bases line up with TRBD1. Per germline, CDR1 SGHRS and CDR2 YFSETQ. The CDR3 is 13 residues long. Unmatched junction bases numbered 3, after V lost 2 bases and J lost 5 bases. The CDR3 nucleotides are TGCGCCAGCAGCTTCGGACAGGGCAACGAGCAGTACTTC. Protein sequence: CASSFGQGNEQYF.

The chain links TRBV7-3 to TRBJ2-1; a weak D match, TRBD2 (5 bases). The CDR3 is 12 residues long. The germline CDR1 and CDR2 sequences are SGHTA and FQGTGA. The V end was cut by 3 bases, the J end by 10 bases, with 10 bases between. This CDR3 is CASSFFSGEQFF. The CDR3 DNA follows: TGTGCCAGCAGCTTCTTCTCGGGGGAGCAGTTCTTC.

This sequence joins TRBV4-2 and TRBJ2-6, with 10 bases matching TRBD2. Trimming at V came to 1 base and at J to 1 base, leaving 4 bases not matched to a gene. Per the germline V gene, CDR1 is LGHNA and CDR2 is YNFKEQ. The CDR3 consists of 18 residues. CDR3 in DNA: TGTGCCAGCAGCCAAGGTTTAGCGGGGGGATCTGGGGCCAACGTCCTGACTTTC. It is translated as CASSQGLAGGSGANVLTF.

The chain recombines TRBV3-1 (or the pseudogene TRBV3-2) with TRBJ1-5; D is unresolved. Germline loops: CDR1 LGHDT, CDR2 YNNKEL (reference sequence). The length of the CDR3 is 14 residues. V was pared by 1 base and J by 2 bases, with 6 bases between. The CDR3 coding sequence is TGTGCCAGCAGCCAAGCCAGTCGCAATCAGCCCCAGCATTTT. Its protein is CASSQASRNQPQHF.